These 10 T cell receptor beta chains were sequenced from one sample in a study of blood T cell repertoires in COVID-19 (dated by TCRdb to the early 2020s). Library preparation used the immunoSEQ multiplex PCR assay. The table was pulled from immuneACCESS by TCRdb, which kept in-frame rearrangements only. Such tables lose some clones; where checked, under half of the loss comes from unresolved V genes, and the rest has no known cause. The sample contains about 76,000 clones, roughly nine tenths of them found a single time. The ten largest clones capture roughly 8% of the sample. Sequencing used peripheral blood. Every receptor here comes from a young man with acute or convalescent COVID-19.

The J gene is TRBJ2-7, the V gene TRBV19; 12 bases line up with TRBD2. V lost 4 bases to trimming and J lost 7 bases; unmatched junction nucleotides: 8. This CDR3 spans 15 amino acids. Germline lookup yields CDR1 LNHDA and CDR2 SQIVND (reference sequence). In nucleotides, the CDR3 is TGTGCCAGTAGTACCGCGACTAGCGGGAGAGATGAGCAGTACTTC. This encodes CASSTATSGRDEQYF. The full variable domain, rest sourced from reference TRBV19 and TRBJ2-7, is DGGITQSPKYLFRKEGQNVTLSCEQNLNHDAMYWYRQDPGQGLRLIYYSQIVNDFQKGDIAEGYSVSREKKESFPLTVTSAQKNPTAFYLCASSTATSGRDEQYFGPGTRLTVT.

The chain joins TRBV7-6 to TRBJ2-7; no firm D call. Trimming left V 1 base short and J 0 bases short, with 7 bases between. The CDR3 is 14 amino acids. Germline values: CDR1 SGHVS, CDR2 FNYEAQ. CDR3 in amino acids: CASSLVPSSYEQYF. The CDR3 region has the DNA TGTGCCAGCAGCTTAGTCCCTAGCTCCTACGAGCAGTACTTC.

This clone was detected only a few times. The chain has TRBV28 and TRBJ1-1; no definite D call. Trimming took 2 bases from V and 5 from J, leaving 9 bases between them. The CDR3 has 13 residues. CDR1 MDHEN and CDR2 SYDVKM come from the germline V gene. CDR3 sequence: CASSLASSTEAFF. The CDR3 nucleotides are TGTGCCAGCAGTTTAGCTAGTTCGACTGAAGCTTTCTTT.

The chain has TRBV24-1 and TRBJ1-2; possibly TRBD1 for D (6 bases). The ends were cut back, 5 bases at V and 4 bases at J, with 7 bases in the middle. Germline CDR1 is KGHDR and CDR2 is SFDVKD. The length of the CDR3 is 12 residues. The CDR3 loop is CATSVQGYGYTF. The CDR3 bases are TGTGCCACCAGTGTACAGGGCTATGGCTACACCTTC.

The rearrangement links TRBV29-1 to TRBJ1-2; D is ambiguous. There are 14 residues in the CDR3. The V and J ends lost 0 bases and 2 bases respectively, with 10 bases between them. Per the germline V gene, CDR1 is SQVTM and CDR2 is ANQGSEA. In nucleotides, the CDR3 is TGCAGCGTTGAAGATCGAGACACGAACTATGGCTACACCTTC. Encoded protein: CSVEDRDTNYGYTF.

This chain joins TRBV19 and TRBJ2-7, with 9 bases lining up with TRBD2. This CDR3 spans 14 amino acids. V was pared by 6 bases and J by 7 bases, with 10 bases of the junction left unmatched. Germline-derived CDR1 and CDR2 are LNHDA and SQIVND (reference sequence). Here the CDR3 reads CASRSSGTIKEQYF. CDR3 nucleotides: TGTGCCAGTAGGTCTAGCGGGACTATTAAAGAGCAGTACTTC. Full variable domain (outside the CDR3, taken from reference TRBV19 and TRBJ2-7): DGGITQSPKYLFRKEGQNVTLSCEQNLNHDAMYWYRQDPGQGLRLIYYSQIVNDFQKGDIAEGYSVSREKKESFPLTVTSAQKNPTAFYLCASRSSGTIKEQYFGPGTRLTVT.

V is TRBV9 and J is TRBJ2-3, with D possibly matching TRBD2 (6 bases). This CDR3 spans 14 amino acids. Looked up from germline, CDR1 is SGDLS and CDR2 is YYNGEE. Trimming left V 5 bases short and J 4 bases short, with 14 bases between. The CDR3: CASSAFGSPDTQYF. The DNA of the CDR3 is TGTGCCAGCAGTGCTTTCGGGAGCCCAGATACGCAGTATTTT. Complete variable domain (other parts from reference TRBV9 and TRBJ2-3): DSGVTQTPKHLITATGQRVTLRCSPRSGDLSVYWYQQSLDQGLQFLIQYYNGEERAKGNILERFSAQQFPDLHSELNLSSLELGDSALYFCASSAFGSPDTQYFGPGTRLTVL.

This chain joins TRBV18 and TRBJ2-5; TRBD1 is a possible D gene (6 bases). There are 18 residues in the CDR3. Looked up from germline, CDR1 is KGHSH and CDR2 is LQKENI. Trimming stripped 4 bases from V and 0 bases from J, with 21 bases between. CDR3 nucleotide sequence: TGTGCCAGCTCACTCGCCGGGACAATTACCCGGTACCAAGAGACCCAGTACTTC. As protein: CASSLAGTITRYQETQYF.

A single count supports this clone. This sequence joins TRBV11-2 and TRBJ2-5, with 7 nucleotides matching TRBD2. The CDR3 has 19 residues. Trimming cost V 1 base and J 4 bases; bases outside gene matches: 18. Germline V gives CDR1 SGHAT, CDR2 FQNNGV. The CDR3 reads CASSLAPLGPGGRGETQYF. As DNA, the CDR3 is TGTGCCAGCAGCTTAGCCCCCCTGGGACCGGGAGGTAGGGGAGAGACCCAGTACTTC.

The genes are TRBV7-2 and TRBJ2-3, with 7 bases identical to TRBD2. This CDR3 has 13 amino acids. Germline CDR1 is SGHTA and CDR2 is FQGNSA. The trim removed 5 bases at V and 4 bases at J, leaving 3 bases unmatched. The CDR3 spells CASSRLAPDTQYF. In nucleotides, the CDR3 is TGTGCCAGCAGCCGACTAGCTCCAGATACGCAGTATTTT.